This T cell receptor (beta chain) was captured by sequencing in a study of Tregs in tolerant kidney transplant recipients. About the study: Sorting of CD4+CD25+CD127- cells followed approximately three-day belatacept mixed lymphocyte reactions, sometimes with roughly 5-day graft donor restimulation. Antibodies separated recipient from donor cells.

CDR1 is LNHDA, CDR2 SQIVND, per germline (reference sequence). Trimming left V 8 bases short and J 2 bases short, with 16 bases between. This CDR3 region has 14 residues. Findings of the study overall: The small number of patients limits these findings pending further validation. Tregs expanded with activated donor B cells seemed most donor-specific.

Notes on this clone: Its antigen is currently unknown.

The assay was immunoSEQ multiplex PCR, and TCRdb's table has in-frame clones only and misses some. This table holds 30,000 to 35,000 clones, 82% found once. The rearrangement uses TRBV19 and TRBJ2-7; TRBD1 might be the D (6 bases). Specimen: Tregs from blood cultured with allogeneic cells. This receptor was taken from a human donor in good health. In DNA form, the CDR3 reads TGTGCCAGTTCACGGACAGTCTCTACCTACGAGCAGTACTTC. Encoded protein: CASSRTVSTYEQYF.